This T cell receptor (beta chain) was retrieved from a study of low-dose radiotherapy and immunotherapy resistance in tumors. Background on the study: On an every-two-weeks schedule, patients received intravenous nivolumab 240 mg, along with ipilimumab 1 mg/kg every six weeks. Aspirin 300 mg, taken orally and daily, was given to patients for four cycles from cycle 1 day 1.

The germline V gene encodes CDR1 MNHNS and CDR2 SASEGT. CDR3 length: 18 amino acids. The germline V and J ends were trimmed by 6 bases and 3 bases, with 24 bases remaining between them. Time point in this sample: after trial treatment. Noted treatment: LDRT plus nivolumab, ipilimumab, low-dose cyclophosphamide and aspirin (RACIN trial). Nivolumab, ipilimumab, aspirin, low-dose cyclophosphamide and low-dose radiotherapy were all administered to the donors. Primers used for first-strand cDNA, a TRAV- and TRBV-specific set, covered both alpha and beta chains. TCRs were put through roughly 20 PCR cycles of amplification with Phusion. A constant-region primer and the V-primer adapter served as the primer pair. TCRdb reanalysed the reads using MiXCR and keeps one entry per CDR3 protein. This table has tens of thousands of distinct CDR3 sequences, 20% to 25% appearing once. This clonotype showed up many times.

The receptor's source is a female donor with ovarian cancer. This sample comprised PBMCs, obtained after low-dose radiotherapy plus immunotherapy. The chain recombines TRBV6-1 with TRBJ1-5; TRBD1 is a possible D gene (5 bases). Here the CDR3 reads CASSDDRGLTGLNQPQHF. The CDR3 nucleotides are TGTGCCAGCAGCGACGACAGAGGCCTGACCGGCCTCAATCAGCCCCAGCATTTT.